Listed below are T cell receptor beta chains from one sample, sequenced in a study of blood T cell repertoires in COVID-19. Profiled with immunoSEQ multiplex PCR; TCRdb holds only in-frame clones, not every one. The sample records 120,000 to 150,000 clones, roughly nine tenths being singletons. Sequencing was carried out using peripheral blood. These receptors were collected from a young man with COVID-19, enrolled during active disease. The CDR3 runs from the conserved cysteine through the conserved F or W. The D gene is left open where the match is weak.

TRBJ2-7 | 14 | TRBD2 | TRBV11-2 | CASSSGLAGYEQYF | TGTGCCAGCAGCTCAGGACTAGCGGGATACGAGCAGTACTTC
TRBJ2-7 | 11 | . | TRBV7-9 | CASSRGFEQYF | TGTGCCAGCAGCCGAGGATTCGAGCAGTACTTC
TRBJ2-1 | 16 | . | TRBV4-2 | CASSHTTGGAYNEQFF | TGTGCCAGCAGCCATACCACAGGGGGGGCCTACAATGAGCAGTTCTTC
TRBJ2-3 | 14 | . | TRBV6-5 | CASRSPGGQDTQYF | TGTGCCAGCAGGTCCCCAGGAGGTCAAGATACGCAGTATTTT
TRBJ1-1 | 16 | TRBD1 | TRBV5-6 | CASSHTSGTGVTEAFF | TGTGCCAGCAGCCATACCTCCGGGACAGGGGTCACTGAAGCTTTCTTT
TRBJ2-6 | 17 | . | TRBV18 | CASSPWERSGGANVLTF | TGTGCCAGCTCACCCTGGGAGCGGAGTGGAGGGGCCAACGTCCTGACTTTC
TRBJ2-1 | 17 | . | TRBV21-1 | CASSRSNRDRGYNEQFF | TGTGCCAGCAGCCGCTCAAACCGGGACAGGGGGTACAATGAGCAGTTCTTC
TRBJ2-2 | 15 | TRBD2 | TRBV11-3 | CASSSRTSNTGELFF | TGTGCCAGCAGCTCCCGGACTAGCAACACCGGGGAGCTGTTTTTT
TRBJ2-3 | 16 | . | TRBV7-9 | CASSLALREGTDTQYF | TGTGCCAGCAGCTTAGCTCTAAGGGAGGGCACAGATACGCAGTATTTT
TRBJ2-5 | 15 | . | TRBV4-3 | CASSQGTGIRETQYF | TGCGCCAGCAGCCAAGGAACAGGGATTCGGGAGACCCAGTACTTC
TRBJ2-2 | 17 | TRBD2 | TRBV7-8 | CASSILAGFANTGELFF | TGTGCCAGCAGCATACTAGCGGGATTCGCGAACACCGGGGAGCTGTTTTTT